Listed here are 25 T cell receptor beta chains from one sample, sequenced in a study of cytomegalovirus exposure and HLA in healthy donors. The PCR used 60 Vbeta and 13 Jbeta primers. Clones were read by immunoSEQ multiplex PCR, and TCRdb kept only the in-frame ones, dropping some. Among under 200,000 clones listed, around 78% were seen once. Sequencing was carried out using PBMCs. These receptors were obtained from a woman aged 25 to 45 in good health and CMV-seropositive.

The table lists this clone with a few counts. The chain employs TRBV27 and TRBJ2-5, with 9 positions matching TRBD1. In germline, CDR1 is MNHEY, CDR2 SMNVEV (reference sequence). The trim removed 4 bases at V and 6 bases at J, leaving 12 bases unmatched. The length of the CDR3 is 16 residues. CDR3 amino acids: CASSYEGQGLMKTQYF. The CDR3 DNA reads as TGTGCCAGCAGTTATGAGGGACAGGGACTTATGAAGACCCAGTACTTC.

V and J are TRBV6-5 and TRBJ1-6; D might be TRBD1 (5 bases). The germline CDR1 and CDR2 sequences are MNHEY and SVGAGI. The V gene lost 3 bases and the J gene lost 2 bases, with 8 bases spanning the gap. There are 15 residues in the CDR3. The CDR3 DNA is TGTGCCAGCAGTTATCGACAGCCCTATAATTCACCCCTCCACTTT. Protein product: CASSYRQPYNSPLHF.

The rearrangement joins TRBV5-5 to TRBJ1-3, with D uncertain. CDR1 is SGHKS and CDR2 is YYEKEE in the germline V gene (reference sequence). This CDR3 region has 14 residues. Trimming took 4 bases from V and 0 from J, leaving 8 bases between them. CDR3 coding DNA: TGTGCCAGCAGCCCGAAGCCCTCTGGAAACACCATATATTTT. Amino acid sequence: CASSPKPSGNTIYF.

There are a few counts of this clone. This chain links TRBV19 with TRBJ1-5; 9 bases agree with TRBD1. The J segment lost 0 bases and the V segment lost 5 bases, leaving 5 bases of the junction unmatched. CDR1 is LNHDA and CDR2 is SQIVND in the germline V gene (reference sequence). This CDR3 is built from 16 residues. CDR3 region: CASSGGTGSSNQPQHF. For the CDR3, the DNA is TGTGCCAGTAGTGGGGGGACAGGGAGTAGCAATCAGCCCCAGCATTTT.

The rearrangement joins TRBV27 to TRBJ2-3; 9 nucleotides match TRBD2. Germline V CDR1 and CDR2: MNHEY, SMNVEV (reference sequence). V was clipped by 7 bases and J by 1 base; unmatched bases: 0. The CDR3 spans 13 residues. The CDR3 is CASKREGTDTQYF. The CDR3 DNA follows: TGTGCCAGCAAGCGGGAGGGCACAGATACGCAGTATTTT.

The CDR3 reads CASRDTPPNEQYF. CDR3 nucleotides: TGCGCCAGCCGGGACACCCCTCCTAACGAGCAGTACTTC. V and J are TRBV5-1 and TRBJ2-7, with a possible D match to TRBD1 (6 bases). The germline CDR1 and CDR2 sequences are SGHRS and YFSETQ. V lost 7 bases and J lost 5, with 16 bases in between. The length of the CDR3 is 13 residues.

There are a few counts of this clone. The CDR3 DNA is TGTGCCAGCAGCCAAGAGTCGGGACAGGCCTACGACACCGGGGAGCTGTTTTTT. The encoded protein is CASSQESGQAYDTGELFF. The rearrangement links TRBV4-2 to TRBJ2-2; TRBD1 matches 8 bases. Germline V CDR1 and CDR2: LGHNA, YNFKEQ. The CDR3 is 18 amino acids. V shed 0 bases, J shed 3 bases, and the junction held 9 bases outside the gene matches.

The chain recombines TRBV5-4 with TRBJ2-7; D ambiguous. V was shortened by 2 bases and J by 0 bases, with 6 bases between the two germline ends. CDR1 and CDR2 from the germline V gene are SGHNT and YYREEE (reference sequence). This CDR3 spans 13 amino acids. For the CDR3, the DNA is TGTGCCAGCAGCTTCCAGGTCTCCTACGAGCAGTACTTC. Translating it yields CASSFQVSYEQYF.

The genes are TRBV7-9 and TRBJ1-4, with a weak D call TRBD1 (5 bases). Trimming shortened V by 5 bases and J by 5 bases, and 15 bases separated the two germline ends. The CDR3 consists of 15 residues. Germline lookup yields CDR1 SEHNR and CDR2 FQNEAQ (reference sequence). The CDR3 protein is CASSRTGLPNEKLFF. Written as DNA, the CDR3 is TGTGCCAGCAGCCGCACAGGTTTGCCAAATGAAAAACTGTTTTTT.

The chain uses TRBV2 and TRBJ1-4, with D perhaps matching TRBD1 (5 bases). This CDR3 region has 14 residues. Germline-derived CDR1 and CDR2 are SNHLY and FYNNEI. V lost 8 bases and J lost 5, with 15 bases in between. In DNA, the CDR3 is TGTGCCAGCGTTTGGGGAACAGGCAATGAAAAACTGTTTTTT. Its translation is CASVWGTGNEKLFF.

The chain carries TRBV7-2 and TRBJ1-6, with D possibly TRBD1 on 5 matching bases. V was shortened by 0 bases and J by 10 bases, with 7 bases between the two germline ends. This CDR3 has 13 residues. Looked up from germline, CDR1 is SGHTA and CDR2 is FQGNSA. CDR3 region: CASSLAGRSPLHF. CDR3 DNA sequence: TGTGCCAGCAGCTTAGCGGGGCGGTCACCCCTCCACTTT.

In nucleotides, the CDR3 is TGTGCCAGCAGCTTTCCAAAGGGGTACCAAGAGACCCAGTACTTC. This gives the protein CASSFPKGYQETQYF. The V call is TRBV7-8, the J call TRBJ2-5; D is possibly TRBD1 (5 bases). CDR1 is SGHVS, CDR2 FQNEAQ, per germline. The ends were cut back, 3 bases at V and 0 bases at J, with 11 bases in the middle. The CDR3 totals 15 residues.

This clone was detected a few times. This chain connects TRBV7-2 to TRBJ2-4; the D gene is possibly TRBD1 (6 bases). This CDR3 has 18 amino acids. CDR1 and CDR2 from the germline V gene are SGHTA and FQGNSA. Trimming stripped 1 base from V and 0 bases from J, with 16 bases between. The chain's CDR3 is CASSLGVYRALAKNIQYF. The CDR3 nucleotides read TGTGCCAGCAGCTTAGGAGTATACAGGGCGCTAGCCAAAAACATTCAGTACTTC.

The genes are TRBV2 and TRBJ2-3, with D possibly matching TRBD2 (5 bases). The CDR3 totals 15 residues. Looked up from germline, CDR1 is SNHLY and CDR2 is FYNNEI. V lost 10 bases and J lost 2, with 19 bases in between. The CDR3 protein is CATRLDGGFTDTQYF. In nucleotides, the CDR3 is TGTGCCACTAGGTTGGACGGAGGATTCACAGATACGCAGTATTTT. Full variable domain (rest looked up from reference TRBV2 and TRBJ2-3): EPEVTQTPSHQVTQMGQEVILRCVPISNHLYFYWYRQILGQKVEFLVSFYNNEISEKSEIFDDQFSVERPDGSNFTLKIRSTKLEDSAMYFCATRLDGGFTDTQYFGPGTRLTVL.

The genes are TRBV5-8 and TRBJ2-5, with 9 bases matching TRBD1. Germline V gene lookup returns CDR1 SGHTS and CDR2 YDEGEE. The CDR3 runs 15 residues. V trimming: 0 bases; J trimming: 2 bases; junction bases outside the gene matches: 2. CDR3 coding DNA: TGTGCCAGCAGCTTGGGTGACAGGGGGCAAGAGACCCAGTACTTC. It is translated as CASSLGDRGQETQYF.

The chain combines TRBV6-1 with TRBJ1-1; TRBD1 matches 7 bases. The CDR3 contains 14 residues. The germline V gene has CDR1 MNHNS and CDR2 SASEGT. The ends lost 7 bases at V and 0 bases at J; junction bases unmatched: 5. DNA for the CDR3: TGTGCCAGCATTACAGACAGGGTGAACACTGAAGCTTTCTTT. Translated: CASITDRVNTEAFF.

The chain combines TRBV7-2 with TRBJ2-3; 10 nucleotides match TRBD2. From germline, CDR1 is SGHTA and CDR2 FQGNSA. The CDR3 loop spans 16 amino acids. V shed 5 bases, J shed 4 bases, and the junction held 9 bases outside the gene matches. The CDR3 nucleotides are TGTGCCAGCAGCCTGGGACTAGCGCGGGGCCCAGATACGCAGTATTTT. Encoded protein: CASSLGLARGPDTQYF.

J is TRBJ2-5 and V is TRBV5-1, with a tentative D call TRBD2 (5 bases). The ends were cut back, 4 bases at V and 2 bases at J, with 12 bases in the middle. Germline lookup yields CDR1 SGHRS and CDR2 YFSETQ. The CDR3 is 14 residues long. This chain's CDR3 is CASSANGVQETQYF. The CDR3 nucleotides read TGCGCCAGCAGCGCGAACGGGGTACAAGAGACCCAGTACTTC.

On this clone itself: This sample also contains other DNA sequences that code for the same CDR3. This rearrangement joins TRBV6-5 to TRBJ2-5; 7 bases fit TRBD2. The CDR3 is 14 residues long. Germline assignment: CDR1 MNHEY and CDR2 SVGAGI. V was clipped by 6 bases and J by 1 base; unmatched bases: 5. The DNA for the CDR3 is TGTGCCAGCAGCCCCTCGGGGGGCCAAGAGACCCAGTACTTC. Translated, it gives CASSPSGGQETQYF.

The chain uses TRBV4-1 and TRBJ1-6; D call uncertain. Trimming cost V 4 bases and J 0 bases, with 10 bases left between them. Germline-derived CDR1 and CDR2 are MGHRA and YSYEKL. The CDR3 length is 16 residues. CDR3 residues: CASSLDWSSYNSPLHF. CDR3 DNA: TGCGCCAGCAGCCTTGACTGGAGCTCCTATAATTCACCCCTCCACTTT.

The chain combines TRBV5-1 with TRBJ2-7; 7 bases are a match to TRBD2. The CDR3 extends over 15 amino acids. The V gene end was trimmed by 3 bases and the J gene end by 2 bases; junction bases not matched to a gene: 8. CDR1 and CDR2 (germline): SGHRS, YFSETQ. CDR3 residues: CASSSPGTNPYEQYF. As DNA, the CDR3 is TGCGCCAGCAGCTCCCCCGGGACTAACCCCTACGAGCAGTACTTC.

This chain uses TRBV7-2 with TRBJ2-5; the D gene is possibly TRBD2 (6 bases). V lost 0 bases, J lost 6 bases, and 11 bases lay in between. The CDR3 has 14 amino acids. The V gene's germline CDR1 is SGHTA and CDR2 FQGNSA. In nucleotides, the CDR3 is TGTGCCAGCAGCTTAGCGGAGGGCATGAAGACCCAGTACTTC. It is translated as CASSLAEGMKTQYF.

CDR3 sequence (DNA): TGTGCCAGCAGCTTAAGCCTAGCGAGCACCGGGGAGCTGTTTTTT. It yields the protein CASSLSLASTGELFF. The chain couples TRBV7-2 to TRBJ2-2, with D possibly matching TRBD2 (6 bases). V gave up 2 bases and J gave up 4 bases, with 11 bases separating them. CDR3 length: 15 amino acids. CDR1 is SGHTA, CDR2 FQGNSA, per germline.

The rearrangement joins TRBV6-5 to TRBJ2-3, with D hard to call. CDR3 length: 12 residues. Germline CDR1 MNHEY, CDR2 SVGAGI. The germline V and J ends were trimmed by 8 bases and 0 bases, with 6 bases remaining between them. The CDR3 sequence is CASGPSTDTQYF. The CDR3 region has the DNA TGTGCCAGCGGCCCTAGCACAGATACGCAGTATTTT.

The chain is built from TRBV28 and TRBJ1-2, with a possible D match to TRBD1 (5 bases). The CDR3 consists of 14 residues. The germline V and J ends were trimmed by 3 bases and 4 bases, with 12 bases remaining between them. CDR1 is MDHEN and CDR2 is SYDVKM in the germline V gene. The CDR3 sequence is CASSFQGNSYGYTF. CDR3 DNA: TGTGCCAGCAGTTTCCAGGGAAATAGCTATGGCTACACCTTC.